This T cell receptor beta chain was found in a study of blood T cell repertoires in COVID-19. TCRdb's table, derived via immunoSEQ multiplex PCR, lists solely in-frame clones and lacks some. The sample yields 150,000 to 200,000 clones, 75% to 80% seen once. This CDR3 is built from 13 residues. With 11 bases removed from V and 0 bases from J, the gap between germline ends came to 12 bases. The V gene's germline CDR1 is SNHLY and CDR2 FYNNEI. This chain links TRBV2 with TRBJ2-3; the D gene is possibly TRBD2 (5 bases). Sequencing was done on a sample of peripheral blood. This TCR derives from a woman in her fifties or sixties with active or convalescent COVID-19. The CDR3 reads CAGEGTSTDTQYF. CDR3 nucleotides: TGTGCCGGCGAGGGCACTAGCACAGATACGCAGTATTTT.